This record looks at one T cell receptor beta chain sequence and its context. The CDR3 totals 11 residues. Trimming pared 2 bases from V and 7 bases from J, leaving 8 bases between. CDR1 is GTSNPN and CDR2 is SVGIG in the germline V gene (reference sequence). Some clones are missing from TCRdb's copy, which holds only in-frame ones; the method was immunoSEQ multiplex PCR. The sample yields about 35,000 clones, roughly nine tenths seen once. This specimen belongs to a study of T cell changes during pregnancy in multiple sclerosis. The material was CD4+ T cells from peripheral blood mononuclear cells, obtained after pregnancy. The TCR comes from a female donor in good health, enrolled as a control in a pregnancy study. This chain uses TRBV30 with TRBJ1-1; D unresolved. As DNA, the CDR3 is TGTGCCTGGAGTCCCGGGTTTGAAGCTTTCTTT. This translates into CAWSPGFEAFF.